One TCR beta chain is described in this entry. The data were taken from a study of T cell responses to AZD1222 COVID-19 vaccine. The CDR3 totals 15 residues. Germline-derived CDR1 and CDR2 are SGHDT and YYEEEE. Trimming pared 1 base from V and 1 base from J, leaving 10 bases between. The method was immunoSEQ multiplex PCR; TCRdb's version includes in-frame clones alone and lacks a portion of them. This sample has 90,000 to 150,000 clones; around nine tenths occur once, and the top ten carry around 3.8%. The sequenced sample was peripheral blood, obtained 28 days after the second AZD1222 dose. This receptor was taken from an adult who received the AZD1222 COVID-19 vaccine. The chain has TRBV5-6 and TRBJ2-3, with D possibly being TRBD1 (6 bases). CDR3 region: CASSLSGVGTDTQYF. CDR3 DNA sequence: TGTGCCAGCAGCTTGTCAGGGGTTGGCACAGATACGCAGTATTTT.